This T cell receptor beta chain emerged from a study of cytomegalovirus exposure and HLA in healthy donors. General study results and limits: Per a later analysis, about 17,000 TCR beta sequences showed association with HLA alleles at 0.05 false discovery rate.

Concerning this clone: Its specificity is unknown.

PCR used 60 Vbeta primers and 13 Jbeta primers. Here immunoSEQ multiplex PCR was the method, and the copy in TCRdb shows in-frame clones only, minus some. In the table there are 160,000 or so clones, 70% of which are singletons. The receptor's source is a man between 18 and 29 years old in good health and CMV-seropositive. Sequencing was done on a sample of PBMCs.

The CDR3 coding sequence is TGTGCCAGCGCGGAGGGGGGGGGCTATGGCTACACCTTC. Translation: CASAEGGGYGYTF. The V and J genes are TRBV6-1 and TRBJ1-2; a weak D match, TRBD1 (6 bases). Germline V gives CDR1 MNHNS, CDR2 SASEGT. V was cut by 8 bases and J by 4 bases, with 14 bases left in between. This CDR3 contains 13 residues.